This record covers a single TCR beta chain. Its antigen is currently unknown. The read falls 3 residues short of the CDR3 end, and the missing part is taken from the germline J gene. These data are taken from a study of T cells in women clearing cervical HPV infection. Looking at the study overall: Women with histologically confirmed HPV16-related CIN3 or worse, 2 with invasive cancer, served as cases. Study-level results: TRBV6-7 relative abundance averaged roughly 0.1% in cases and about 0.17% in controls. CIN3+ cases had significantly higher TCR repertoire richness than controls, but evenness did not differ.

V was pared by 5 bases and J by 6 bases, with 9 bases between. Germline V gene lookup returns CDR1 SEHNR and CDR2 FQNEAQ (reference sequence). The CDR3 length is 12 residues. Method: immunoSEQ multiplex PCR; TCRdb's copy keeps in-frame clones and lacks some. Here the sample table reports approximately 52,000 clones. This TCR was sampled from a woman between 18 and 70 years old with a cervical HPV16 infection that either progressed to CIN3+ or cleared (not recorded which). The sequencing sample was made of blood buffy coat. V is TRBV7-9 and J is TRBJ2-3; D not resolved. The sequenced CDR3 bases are TGTGCCAGCAGCGAAACACCCGATACG. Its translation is CASSETPDT. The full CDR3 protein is CASSETPDTQYF.